One and the same sample provided the 11 T cell receptor beta chains below, sequenced in a study of T cells after posttransplantation cyclophosphamide. Sequenced by immunoSEQ multiplex PCR; TCRdb stores in-frame clones only, minus some. The sample consists of roughly 19,000 clones, roughly 70% of them appearing once. Busulfan-fludarabine conditioning, marrow transplant, and cyclophosphamide on days +3 and +4 were administered. Material: PBMCs, obtained after an allogeneic stem cell transplant with post-transplant cyclophosphamide. The receptor source for this set is a male patient between 25 and 40 years old who received an allogeneic stem cell transplant from a related donor, was CMV-positive, and had acute GVHD only. Some T cells could come from the graft donor.

The rearrangement joins TRBV5-6 to TRBJ2-3; 8 bases align to TRBD2. Germline V lookup: CDR1 SGHDT, CDR2 YYEEEE. The CDR3 is 16 residues long. V gave up 3 bases and J gave up 0 bases; unmatched junction bases: 6. The CDR3 region is CASSSAGTRSTDTQYF. The DNA of the CDR3 is TGTGCCAGCAGCTCGGCCGGGACTAGAAGCACAGATACGCAGTATTTT.

CDR3 nucleotide sequence: TGTGCTAGTGGTTTGGACAGCCCCAATCAGCCCCAGCATTTT. Translated, it gives CASGLDSPNQPQHF. This chain links TRBV12-5 with TRBJ1-5, with D unresolved. This CDR3 is 14 amino acids long. Per germline, CDR1 LGHNT and CDR2 FRNRAP. V was shortened by 1 base and J by 3 bases, with 7 bases between the two germline ends.

The chain recombines TRBV6-5 with TRBJ1-4; 9 bases fit TRBD1. Germline loops: CDR1 MNHEY, CDR2 SVGAGI. The junction had 6 bases not matched to a gene; V was cut back by 4 bases and J by 3 bases. This CDR3 comprises 16 residues. Here the CDR3 DNA reads TGTGCCAGCAGTTTACGGACAGGGGCCTCTAATGAAAAACTGTTTTTT. Translated: CASSLRTGASNEKLFF.

This chain connects TRBV4-1 to TRBJ1-2, with 8 bases identical to TRBD1. Losses at the gene ends were 0 bases for V and 4 bases for J; bases not matched to a gene: 4. Per germline, CDR1 MGHRA and CDR2 YSYEKL. The length of the CDR3 is 15 residues. DNA of the CDR3: TGCGCCAGCAGCCAAGAAGCGGGACAGGCCTATGGCTACACCTTC. Translated, it gives CASSQEAGQAYGYTF.

The V gene is TRBV9, the J gene TRBJ2-6; weak D call: TRBD1 (5 bases). Germline CDR1 reads SGDLS; CDR2 reads YYNGEE. This CDR3 is 15 amino acids long. V was trimmed by 3 bases and J by 3 bases, leaving 10 bases between them. CDR3 bases: TGTGCCAGCAGCGAAGACAGAATTGGGGCCAACGTCCTGACTTTC. It encodes CASSEDRIGANVLTF.

This clone was seen more than once but under ten times. The chain employs TRBV18 and TRBJ2-7; 12 bases agree with TRBD2. This CDR3 region has 15 residues. J was trimmed by 5 bases and V by 2 bases; bases with no gene match: 4. From germline, CDR1 is KGHSH and CDR2 LQKENI. The DNA for the CDR3 is TGTGCCAGCTCACCAGTAGGACTAGCGGGGAACGAGCAGTACTTC. It is translated as CASSPVGLAGNEQYF.

Only one count was recorded for this clone. The chain carries TRBV7-9 and TRBJ2-1; 7 nucleotides match TRBD2. The CDR3 runs 14 residues. Unmatched junction bases numbered 7, after V lost 5 bases and J lost 6 bases. From germline, CDR1 is SEHNR and CDR2 FQNEAQ (reference sequence). The CDR3 here is CASSPTWGGNEQFF. The CDR3 nucleotides read TGTGCCAGCAGCCCCACTTGGGGGGGCAATGAGCAGTTCTTC.

The chain recombines TRBV10-3 with TRBJ2-6; a possible D gene is TRBD2 (6 bases). This CDR3 is 17 amino acids long. V lost 0 bases to trimming and J lost 8 bases, with 17 bases between them. CDR1 and CDR2 from the germline V gene are ENHRY and SYGVKD. Here the CDR3 DNA reads TGTGCCATCAGTGAGTCGGGGGGAACCGCAGGGTCCAACGTCCTGACTTTC. It specifies CAISESGGTAGSNVLTF.

The V call is TRBV18, the J call TRBJ2-1; 7 nucleotides match TRBD2. The CDR3 covers 17 residues. V was pared by 1 base and J by 2 bases, with 8 bases of the junction left unmatched. CDR1 is KGHSH and CDR2 is LQKENI in the germline V gene. The CDR3 nucleotides read TGTGCCAGCTCACCACGGTCGGGGGGATATGCCTACAATGAGCAGTTCTTC. Translating gives CASSPRSGGYAYNEQFF.

This clone was detected ten times or more. CDR3 in amino acids: CASSPQRDRGGEKLFF. The DNA for the CDR3 is TGTGCCAGTAGTCCGCAAAGGGACAGAGGGGGCGAAAAACTGTTTTTT. J is TRBJ1-4 and V is TRBV19; 7 nucleotides align to TRBD1. The V segment lost 5 bases and the J segment 8 bases; nucleotides outside the gene matches: 14. CDR1 is LNHDA and CDR2 is SQIVND in the germline V gene (reference sequence). This CDR3 has 16 residues.

The genes are TRBV10-3 and TRBJ2-5, with TRBD2 identical over 7 bases. In germline, CDR1 is ENHRY, CDR2 SYGVKD. The CDR3 extends over 14 amino acids. The V and J ends lost 10 bases and 5 bases, in that order; junction bases with no gene match: 13. This CDR3 is CATKGRGPDETQYF. The DNA for the CDR3 is TGTGCCACCAAGGGGAGGGGACCCGACGAGACCCAGTACTTC.